A single TCR beta chain is shown here with its context. No antigen is known for it. This specimen comes from a study of graft-versus-host responses after intestinal transplantation. Assay used: immunoSEQ multiplex PCR; TCRdb lists only in-frame clones, some missing. There are roughly 97,000 clones in the sample; about 90% occur only once, and roughly 1% lies in the top ten. The material was unstimulated CD4+ T cells sorted from spleen or lymph node cells, obtained before intestinal transplant. This receptor was obtained from a human donor who received an intestinal transplant.

The CDR3 spells CASSRGDGSYNEQFF. The DNA of the CDR3 is TGCGCCAGCAGTCGGGGGGACGGGTCCTACAATGAGCAGTTCTTC. This chain connects TRBV5-1 to TRBJ2-1; 7 bases align to TRBD2. Germline V gene lookup returns CDR1 SGHRS and CDR2 YFSETQ. J gave up 1 base and V 5 bases, and 6 bases lay outside the gene matches. The CDR3 loop spans 15 amino acids.